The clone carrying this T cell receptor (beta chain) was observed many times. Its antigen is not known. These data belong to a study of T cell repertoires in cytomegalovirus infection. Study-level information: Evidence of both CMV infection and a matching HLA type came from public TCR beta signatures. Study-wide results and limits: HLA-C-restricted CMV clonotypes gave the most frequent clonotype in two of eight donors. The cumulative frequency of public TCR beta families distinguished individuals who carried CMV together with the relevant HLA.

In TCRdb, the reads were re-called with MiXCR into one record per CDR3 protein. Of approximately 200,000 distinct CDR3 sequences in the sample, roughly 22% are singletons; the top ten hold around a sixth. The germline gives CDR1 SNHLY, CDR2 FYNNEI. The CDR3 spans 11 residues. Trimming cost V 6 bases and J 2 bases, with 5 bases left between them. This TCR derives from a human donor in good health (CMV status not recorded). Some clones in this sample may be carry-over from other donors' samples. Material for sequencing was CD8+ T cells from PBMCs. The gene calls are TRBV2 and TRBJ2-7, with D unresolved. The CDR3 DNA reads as TGTGCCAGCAGAAGCCCCTACGAGCAGTACTTC. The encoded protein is CASRSPYEQYF.